The present T cell receptor (beta chain) was sequenced within a study of OX40 agonist ivuxolimab in advanced cancers. In the study overall: The study reported partial responses in three patients: one hepatocellular carcinoma, two cutaneous melanoma.

The study's findings and limits: No antigen was identified for the clonally expanded peripheral T cells.

In the case of this clone: What it binds is not known.

This table comes from immunoSEQ multiplex PCR, and its TCRdb copy is limited to in-frame clones, with some not included. This repertoire shows 55,000 or so clones, roughly 86% found once; its top ten account for 5.5% to 8.5%. This CDR3 is 12 amino acids long. Germline CDR1 ENHRY, CDR2 SYGVKD. V lost 8 bases to trimming and J lost 9 bases, with 17 bases between them. This specimen was CD4+ or CD8+ T cells sorted from blood, taken in a trial of the OX40 agonist ivuxolimab. The chain recombines TRBV10-3 with TRBJ2-7; TRBD2 might be the D (6 bases). The TCR comes from an adult with an advanced solid tumor such as melanoma, head and neck, liver or kidney cancer. The CDR3: CAIGVTRGGQYF. The CDR3 DNA follows: TGTGCCATCGGGGTGACTAGGGGCGGGCAGTACTTC.